This TCR beta chain was recovered during a study of neoadjuvant nivolumab and ipilimumab in lung cancer. Notes on this clone: Its antigen is undetermined.

The J segment lost 8 bases and the V segment lost 4 bases, leaving 7 bases of the junction unmatched. Per the germline V gene, CDR1 is WSHSY and CDR2 is SAAADI. The CDR3 is 15 amino acids. Repertoires were generated with immunoSEQ multiplex PCR, while TCRdb's copy carries only in-frame clones and drops some. The sample records fewer than 7,500 clones, 75% to 90% being singletons. Regarding the study as a whole: Resected-tumor TCR richness correlated positively with pretherapy blood richness.

The sample here was tumor tissue, taken after neoadjuvant nivolumab, alone or with ipilimumab, at or shortly before surgery. V usage is TRBV10-2 and J usage is TRBJ1-6; 8 bases line up with TRBD1. This clonotype originated in an adult with non-small cell lung cancer. The CDR3 reads CASSGGQVIDSPLHF. The CDR3 DNA sequence: TGCGCCAGCAGTGGGGGACAGGTCATAGATTCACCCCTCCACTTT.